Described below is a single T cell receptor (beta chain) sequence and its context. This clone was detected once. Its antigen is not yet known. The input lacks base qualities; no much larger clone sits a single base away. Using the deep immunoSEQ assay, TCR CDR3 regions were amplified from genomic DNA by multiplex PCR. Extracted genomic DNA from each cell subset was distributed evenly across all wells of several immunoSEQ 96-well plates, and each plate was treated as a replicate. For sorted subsets, around 200 ng genomic DNA, equal to 30,000 or so T cell genomes, was loaded into each replicate PCR. Purified libraries were quantified with a Qubit 3.0 fluorometer, sized on a Bioanalyzer 2100, and re-quantified with the KAPA Library Quantification kit. Every immunoSEQ 96-well plate was sequenced on a dedicated single-read 150-cycle Illumina NextSeq 550 flow cell. As for the authors' bioinformatics: Because the immunoSEQ output held only junctional sequences and lacked quality scores, the filtering could not match the filtering applied to full-length reads. Sequences were annotated with PyIR, a Python wrapper for IgBLAST v1.9, and V/J genes and CDR3 were assigned using IMGT germline references. Reads with weak V/J assignments (E-value above 1e-6), missing CDR3, stop codons, out-of-frame junctions, or ambiguous translated residues were removed. V3J clonotypes were defined by identical inferred V gene, J gene, and CDR3 amino acid sequence. Percentage overlap between repertoires was calculated by dividing the number of shared unique clonotypes by the size of the smaller repertoire. Repertoire richness was assessed with RTK rarefaction, the Chao1 estimator, and Recon v2.1 estimates of unobserved clonotypes. For all TCRbeta clonotypes obtained by the gDNA method from a few donors, generation probabilities were computed with OLGA. TCRdb carries this immuneACCESS record with in-frame sequences only. Its versions omit some clonotypes, under half of them owing to an unresolved V gene in the studies checked, with the rest unexplained. V, J and clone size were drawn from that table, and D and trimming were deduced from the DNA. The sample table holds over 2 million clones, of which just under 95% were seen once. 0.3% to 0.45% of the sample is held by the ten biggest clonotypes.

The donors were healthy, HIV-negative adults who had no recently reported acute infections or vaccinations. Every donor was a Caucasian adult living in Nashville, Tennessee, USA. Magnetic negative selection was used to enrich CD4+ T cells, after which naive cells were positively selected on CD45RA and the negative fraction became the memory subset. Blood was collected by leukapheresis, and PBMCs were isolated by Ficoll-Histopaque density gradient centrifugation and then cryopreserved in liquid nitrogen vapor phase. Analytical flow cytometry was used to check the purity and quantity of every magnetically sorted T cell population. Genomic DNA was isolated from each sorted fraction and quantified by UV absorbance on a Nanodrop 2000c. The data were taken from a study of shared clonotypes between healthy human individuals (dated by TCRdb to the early 2020s). Notes on the research overall: A couple of women and a few men aged 18 to 49 years were included in the cohort. Per donor, three plates each were used for CD4 naive and CD4 memory, two for CD8 naive, and one for CD8 memory. To estimate repertoire size and how much clonotypes are shared between individuals, the study performed deep sequencing of blood TCR repertoires from five healthy adults. Different laboratories and diverse techniques were used to prepare libraries and sequence TCR repertoires, to increase sequencing depth and limit assay-specific biases. Between about 0.8 and 9.5 billion PBMCs per donor were obtained by leukapheresis. Broader findings and caveats from the paper: Pairwise subsampling led to the expectation that sequencing depth would affect the degree of clonotype sharing among donors. Only blood was sampled, and tissue TCR repertoires likely differ from those in blood. Compared with non-shared clonotypes, the clonotypes found in all four sorted-subset donors had higher generation probabilities. Estimated clonotype richness was generally larger for naive than for memory subsets. Sharing across four donors was observed for around 4.8% of naive CD4, 3.5% of naive CD8, over 2% of memory CD4, and roughly 0.4% of memory CD8 clonotypes. Because the study included a small number of donors, the genetic and exposure-history diversity represented was limited. Rarefaction of sorted-subset datasets indicated incomplete sequencing despite the large sequencing depth.

The germline V gene (reference sequence) specifies LNHNV as CDR1 and YYDKDF as CDR2. The CDR3 runs 14 residues from the cysteine to the phenylalanine. Only CDR3 DNA is held: 42 bases, read in frame from base 1. Between the V and J ends, shortened by 8 bases and 8 bases respectively, the junction contains 18 bases. The sample taken for sequencing was naive CD4+ T cells from PBMCs. In light of the paper, this sample's cell subset or site label describes: CD45RA+ positively selected. This TCR came from a man aged 18 to 35 in good health. Some clones in this sample may be carry-over from other donors' samples. The sequence joins TRBV15 to TRBJ1-4, with no D gene named confidently. The nucleotide sequence reads as follows: TGTGCCACCGGTTCCGGGGAGGGAAGGGAAAAACTGTTTTTT. It is translated as CATGSGEGREKLFF.